The 24 T cell receptor beta chains in this list originate from one sample, sequenced in a study of cytomegalovirus exposure and HLA in healthy donors. This PCR relied on a set of 60 Vbeta primers and 13 Jbeta primers. Data came from immunoSEQ multiplex PCR; TCRdb stores just in-frame clones and leaves some out. The profile shows 110,000 to 150,000 clones, about 80% of them singletons. Sequenced input: PBMCs. The receptors were sampled from a woman aged 60-70 years in good health and CMV-seropositive.

V gene TRBV19 combines with J gene TRBJ2-1; possibly TRBD2 for D (6 bases). The CDR3 has 16 residues. V was trimmed by 0 bases and J by 2 bases, leaving 11 bases between them. The germline gives CDR1 LNHDA, CDR2 SQIVND (reference sequence). Written as DNA, the CDR3 is TGTGCCAGTAGTATAGATAGCGGAGGTGCCTACAATGAGCAGTTCTTC. This codes for CASSIDSGGAYNEQFF.

The gene calls are TRBV28 and TRBJ2-1, with 7 bases matching TRBD2. CDR1 and CDR2 (germline): MDHEN, SYDVKM. The junction had 3 bases not matched to a gene; V was cut back by 8 bases and J by 2 bases. CDR3 length: 13 residues. The CDR3 sequence: CASREATYNEQFF. The CDR3 DNA reads TGTGCCAGCCGGGAGGCTACCTACAATGAGCAGTTCTTC.

This chain connects TRBV4-3 to TRBJ2-5; 10 bases fit TRBD2. After removal of 2 bases from V and 4 bases from J, the junction contained 10 bases not matched to a gene. Germline lookup yields CDR1 LGHNA and CDR2 YSLEER. This CDR3 has 17 residues. CDR3 sequence (DNA): TGCGCCAGCAGCCAATCCTACTCATTAGCGGGAGGAGAGACCCAGTACTTC. Translation: CASSQSYSLAGGETQYF.

The gene calls are TRBV27 and TRBJ2-7, with a tentative D call TRBD1 (6 bases). Trimming took 2 bases from V and 6 from J, leaving 11 bases between them. CDR3 length equals 13 residues. Germline CDR1 is MNHEY and CDR2 is SMNVEV (reference sequence). The CDR3 here is CASSLEGGSEQYF. CDR3 nucleotides: TGTGCCAGCAGTTTAGAAGGGGGAAGCGAGCAGTACTTC.

V and J are TRBV15 and TRBJ2-3, with no clear D. The CDR3 is made up of 13 amino acids. CDR1 is LNHNV and CDR2 is YYDKDF in the germline V gene (reference sequence). V was cut by 5 bases and J by 5 bases, with 11 bases left in between. The CDR3 bases are TGTGCCACCAGCCTACGACTGGAAGATACGCAGTATTTT. Amino acid sequence: CATSLRLEDTQYF.

The count of this clone is one. CDR3 loop: CASSSLANEQYF. CDR3 DNA sequence: TGTGCCAGTAGTTCCCTAGCGAACGAGCAGTACTTC. The V and J genes are TRBV19 and TRBJ2-7, with D perhaps matching TRBD2 (6 bases). Germline CDR1 is LNHDA and CDR2 is SQIVND (reference sequence). The CDR3 is 12 residues long. V lost 5 bases to trimming and J lost 5 bases, with 10 bases between them.

About this clone: One end of the junction is discordant with germline, which a read error may explain. This chain connects TRBV6-1 to TRBJ1-5, with 7 nucleotides matching TRBD1. The CDR3 has 17 residues. Per the germline V gene, CDR1 is MNHNS and CDR2 is SASEGT. In DNA, the CDR3 is TGTGCCAGTAGTGAACAGGGGCAGGGCATTAGCAATCAGCCCCAGCATTTT. Protein sequence: CASSEQGQGISNQPQHF.

The chain couples TRBV6-5 to TRBJ2-1, with D possibly TRBD2 on 7 matching bases. The CDR3 length is 15 residues. The germline gives CDR1 MNHEY, CDR2 SVGAGI. V lost 10 bases and J lost 5, with 21 bases in between. The CDR3 DNA is TGTGCCACCAAACGGAAAGGGGGGGGCAACAATGAGCAGTTCTTC. This encodes CATKRKGGGNNEQFF.

The chain has TRBV7-9 and TRBJ2-5; 9 nucleotides match TRBD1. The J call is uncertain, as TRBJ2-7 better fits the DNA end. The CDR3 sequence is 15 residues long. Germline loops: CDR1 SEHNR, CDR2 FQNEAQ (reference sequence). The CDR3 bases are TGTGCCAGCAGCCCACGGGACAGGGACACTTACGAGCAGTACTTC. It specifies CASSPRDRDTYEQYF.

This chain joins TRBV19 and TRBJ1-2; 7 bases map to TRBD1. Germline CDR1 reads LNHDA; CDR2 reads SQIVND (reference sequence). The CDR3 runs 16 residues. The ends lost 6 bases at V and 3 bases at J; junction bases unmatched: 13. CDR3 loop: CASRSPPGTVHYGYTF. CDR3 DNA: TGTGCCAGTAGATCACCTCCCGGGACAGTTCACTATGGCTACACCTTC.

This chain uses TRBV7-3 with TRBJ2-2; TRBD2 is a possible D gene (6 bases). V was trimmed by 1 base and J by 3 bases, leaving 9 bases between them. The germline V gene has CDR1 SGHTA and CDR2 FQGTGA. This CDR3 has 15 amino acids. The CDR3 spells CASSLMGGDTGELFF. In nucleotides, the CDR3 is TGTGCCAGCAGCTTAATGGGGGGTGACACCGGGGAGCTGTTTTTT.

The chain has TRBV6-5 and TRBJ2-7; TRBD1 matches at 7 bases. The trim removed 6 bases at V and 7 bases at J, leaving 15 bases unmatched. The CDR3 spans 15 residues. The germline CDR1 and CDR2 sequences are MNHEY and SVGAGI. Here the CDR3 reads CASSHDPDRAGEQYF. For the CDR3, the DNA is TGTGCCAGCAGCCATGACCCCGACAGGGCCGGTGAGCAGTACTTC.

A few counts support this clone. The V gene is TRBV30, the J gene TRBJ1-2; D is possibly TRBD1 (5 bases). The CDR3 sequence is 14 residues long. The germline V and J ends were trimmed by 0 bases and 4 bases, with 12 bases remaining between them. CDR1 GTSNPN and CDR2 SVGIG come from the germline V gene (reference sequence). CDR3 nucleotide sequence: TGTGCCTGGAGTGTTGGGGGGACGGGCTATGGCTACACCTTC. Translating it yields CAWSVGGTGYGYTF.

The rearrangement joins TRBV9 to TRBJ1-4; D is ambiguous. The CDR3 contains 14 residues. Deletions cut 0 bases from V and 4 bases from J, with 7 bases between. Germline CDR1 SGDLS, CDR2 YYNGEE. In nucleotides, the CDR3 is TGTGCCAGCAGCGTAGGAAGCAATAATGAAAAACTGTTTTTT. Its translation: CASSVGSNNEKLFF.

J is TRBJ2-5 and V is TRBV29-1, with 11 bases aligning to TRBD2. Trimming cost V 4 bases and J 1 base; bases outside gene matches: 5. This CDR3 is built from 15 residues. CDR1 and CDR2 from the germline V gene are SQVTM and ANQGSEA. The CDR3 is CSVGGLAESQETQYF. Here the CDR3 DNA reads TGCAGCGTTGGGGGACTAGCGGAGAGCCAAGAGACCCAGTACTTC.

This chain uses TRBV18 with TRBJ2-1, with TRBD1 matching over 11 bases. The CDR3 runs 18 residues. V lost 0 bases to trimming and J lost 6 bases; unmatched junction nucleotides: 10. Germline CDR1 KGHSH, CDR2 LQKENI. The CDR3 spells CASSPPAEGQGGRNEQFF. The CDR3 DNA reads as TGTGCCAGCTCACCACCGGCGGAGGGACAGGGGGGCCGCAATGAGCAGTTCTTC.

The V call is TRBV4-2, the J call TRBJ2-7, with 9 bases fitting TRBD2. CDR1 and CDR2 (germline): LGHNA, YNFKEQ. This CDR3 has 14 residues. Germline trimming cut 3 bases from V and 1 base from J; bases unmatched to any gene: 1. The CDR3 protein is CASSQTSGSYEQYF. For the CDR3, the DNA is TGTGCCAGCAGCCAGACTAGCGGATCCTACGAGCAGTACTTC.

Remarks on this clone: The sample holds other DNA sequences that translate to the same CDR3. The chain is built from TRBV7-2 and TRBJ2-5; TRBD2 matches 10 bases. V shed 4 bases and J 12 bases; nucleotides not matched to a gene: 14. This CDR3 contains 15 residues. Germline values: CDR1 SGHTA, CDR2 FQGNSA. CDR3 coding DNA: TGTGCCAGCAGCTCCGGCGCTAGCGGGAGTCCTCCAAAGTACTTC. As protein: CASSSGASGSPPKYF. The full variable domain, in which reference TRBV7-2 and TRBJ2-5 provide the parts outside the CDR3, is GAGVSQSPSNKVTEKGKDVELRCDPISGHTALYWYRQSLGQGLEFLIYFQGNSAPDKSGLPSDRFSAERTGGSVSTLTIQRTQQEDSAVYLCASSSGASGSPPKYFGPGTRLLVL.

This clone turned up a few times. The CDR3 reads CASSERTGVRQPQHF. The CDR3, as DNA: TGTGCCAGCAGTGAGCGGACAGGGGTTCGTCAGCCCCAGCATTTT. The chain employs TRBV2 and TRBJ1-5; 9 bases match TRBD1. The CDR3 runs to 15 residues. V dropped 3 bases and J dropped 6; count of bases not matched to a gene: 6. Germline V gene sequence: CDR1 SNHLY, CDR2 FYNNEI.

The chain combines TRBV4-3 with TRBJ2-3; 12 nucleotides align to TRBD2. Unmatched junction bases numbered 12, after V lost 4 bases and J lost 4 bases. Germline CDR1 and CDR2: LGHNA and YSLEER. This CDR3 has 18 residues. The CDR3 DNA reads as TGCGCCAGCAGCCTTGACCCTCTAGCGGGAGGGCCCCCAGATACGCAGTATTTT. This translates into CASSLDPLAGGPPDTQYF.

The chain recombines TRBV18 with TRBJ1-5; TRBD1 agrees at 8 bases. The CDR3 loop spans 16 amino acids. CDR1 and CDR2 (germline): KGHSH, LQKENI. The V gene end was trimmed by 2 bases and the J gene end by 2 bases; junction bases not matched to a gene: 5. Here the CDR3 reads CASSPATGVGNQPQHF. DNA of the CDR3: TGTGCCAGCTCACCAGCGACAGGGGTAGGCAATCAGCCCCAGCATTTT.

J is TRBJ2-7 and V is TRBV4-3; 9 bases fit TRBD2. The CDR3 extends over 13 amino acids. Germline loops: CDR1 LGHNA, CDR2 YSLEER. Unmatched junction bases numbered 5, after V lost 4 bases and J lost 7 bases. The CDR3 sequence: CASSLSGRLEQYF. CDR3 bases: TGCGCCAGCAGCCTTAGCGGGAGACTTGAGCAGTACTTC.

The chain is built from TRBV10-3 and TRBJ1-2, with D possibly being TRBD1 (5 bases). This CDR3 has 14 residues. Germline V lookup: CDR1 ENHRY, CDR2 SYGVKD. V lost 3 bases and J 5 bases, leaving 13 bases between the germline ends. CDR3 sequence: CAISDGTAGYGYTF. In DNA form, the CDR3 reads TGTGCCATCAGTGACGGTACGGCAGGGTATGGCTACACCTTC.

The genes are TRBV27 and TRBJ2-3, with 10 bases that match TRBD2. Trimming cost V 1 base and J 1 base; bases outside gene matches: 8. In germline, CDR1 is MNHEY, CDR2 SMNVEV (reference sequence). The length of the CDR3 is 18 residues. Written as DNA, the CDR3 is TGTGCCAGCAGTTTATATTACCCCGGGACTAGCGGCACAGATACGCAGTATTTT. This codes for CASSLYYPGTSGTDTQYF.